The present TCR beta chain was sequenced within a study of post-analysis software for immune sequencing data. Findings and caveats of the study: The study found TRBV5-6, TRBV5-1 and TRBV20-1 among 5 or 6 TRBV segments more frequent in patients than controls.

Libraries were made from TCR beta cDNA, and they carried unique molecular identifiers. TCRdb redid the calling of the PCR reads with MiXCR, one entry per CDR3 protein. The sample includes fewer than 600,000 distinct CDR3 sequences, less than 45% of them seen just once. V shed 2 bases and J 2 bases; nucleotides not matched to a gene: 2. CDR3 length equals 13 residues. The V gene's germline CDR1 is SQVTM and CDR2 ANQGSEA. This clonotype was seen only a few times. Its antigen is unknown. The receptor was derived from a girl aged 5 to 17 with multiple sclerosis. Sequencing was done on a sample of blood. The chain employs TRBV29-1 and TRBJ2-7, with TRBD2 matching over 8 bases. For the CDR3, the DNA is TGCAGCGTTGAAAAGCGGGAGCCCTACGAGCAGTACTTC. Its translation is CSVEKREPYEQYF.